A single sample gave rise to the 18 T cell receptor beta chains below, sequenced in a study of blood T cell repertoires in COVID-19. Profiled with immunoSEQ multiplex PCR; TCRdb holds only in-frame clones, not every one. The profile shows 110,000 to 150,000 clones, about 84% of them singletons. Sequenced sample: peripheral blood. The source of these receptors is a woman of 80 years or more in a cohort sampled during active or convalescent COVID-19.

The chain recombines TRBV29-1 with TRBJ2-5, with D possibly being TRBD1 (5 bases). The germline CDR1 and CDR2 sequences are SQVTM and ANQGSEA. The CDR3 loop spans 13 amino acids. V lost 7 bases to trimming and J lost 4 bases, with 16 bases between them. CDR3: CSAASRVVETQYF. The CDR3 DNA is TGCAGCGCCGCCAGCAGGGTGGTAGAGACCCAGTACTTC.

The genes are TRBV15 and TRBJ2-3; no definite D call. The CDR3 extends over 11 amino acids. The germline V gene encodes CDR1 LNHNV and CDR2 YYDKDF (reference sequence). V was cut by 8 bases and J by 8 bases, with 11 bases left in between. DNA of the CDR3: TGTGCCACCCGACTCCCGGGTACGCAGTATTTT. It encodes CATRLPGTQYF.

The chain combines TRBV5-1 with TRBJ2-3; D is unresolved. The length of the CDR3 is 17 residues. The V gene's germline CDR1 is SGHRS and CDR2 YFSETQ. Trimming pared 2 bases from V and 0 bases from J, leaving 16 bases between. The CDR3 loop is CASSFSSLPTSTDTQYF. CDR3 sequence (DNA): TGCGCCAGCAGCTTCTCATCACTACCCACTAGCACAGATACGCAGTATTTT.

Only one count was recorded for this clone. The chain uses TRBV19 and TRBJ1-5; 9 bases align to TRBD1. The CDR3 extends over 15 amino acids. Trimming removed 4 bases from V and 6 bases from J; junction bases left unmatched: 7. Germline CDR1 reads LNHDA; CDR2 reads SQIVND (reference sequence). CDR3 sequence: CASSTKGQGTQPQHF. The CDR3 coding sequence is TGTGCCAGTAGTACGAAGGGACAGGGCACTCAGCCCCAGCATTTT.

The chain couples TRBV6-5 to TRBJ1-5, with a weak D call TRBD1 (5 bases). This CDR3 spans 15 amino acids. Trimming took off 4 bases at V and 3 bases at J, with 13 bases between the two ends. Germline values: CDR1 MNHEY, CDR2 SVGAGI. CDR3 amino acids: CASSSTGGANQPQHF. CDR3 DNA: TGTGCCAGCAGTTCCACGGGGGGAGCCAATCAGCCCCAGCATTTT.

V is TRBV5-1 and J is TRBJ2-1; tentatively, D is TRBD2 (5 bases). CDR3 length: 14 amino acids. The V gene lost 0 bases and the J gene lost 5 bases, with 9 bases spanning the gap. Germline CDR1 SGHRS, CDR2 YFSETQ. CDR3 loop: CASSLAYGNNEQFF. CDR3 sequence (DNA): TGCGCCAGCAGCTTGGCCTACGGGAACAATGAGCAGTTCTTC.

CDR3 DNA sequence: TGCGCCAGCAGCCAAGAGGGCAGCGGGGGCCCAGATACGCAGTATTTT. Translated: CASSQEGSGGPDTQYF. The V and J genes are TRBV4-1 and TRBJ2-3; 8 nucleotides align to TRBD2. The trim removed 0 bases at V and 4 bases at J, leaving 6 bases unmatched. CDR1 is MGHRA and CDR2 is YSYEKL in the germline V gene. The CDR3 runs to 16 residues.

The V and J genes are TRBV6-5 and TRBJ1-2; 10 nucleotides agree with TRBD1. CDR1 and CDR2 (germline): MNHEY, SVGAGI. The CDR3 has 15 residues. V was clipped by 8 bases and J by 0 bases; unmatched bases: 6. This CDR3 is CASRGTGEANYGYTF. For the CDR3, the DNA is TGTGCCAGCCGAGGGACAGGGGAAGCTAACTATGGCTACACCTTC.

The rearrangement links TRBV28 to TRBJ2-5, with 8 bases matching TRBD1. Trimming at V came to 1 base and at J to 5 bases, leaving 6 bases not matched to a gene. The CDR3 totals 15 residues. Germline V gives CDR1 MDHEN, CDR2 SYDVKM. The CDR3 protein is CASSLSGRGRETQYF. The CDR3 coding sequence is TGTGCCAGCAGTTTATCGGGCAGGGGGCGGGAGACCCAGTACTTC.

V and J are TRBV30 and TRBJ1-2; D may be TRBD1 (5 bases). Germline V CDR1 and CDR2: GTSNPN, SVGIG (reference sequence). The CDR3 is 15 residues long. The V and J ends lost 0 bases and 3 bases respectively, with 14 bases between them. The CDR3: CAWSVTPREDYGYTF. In DNA form, the CDR3 reads TGTGCCTGGAGTGTAACCCCCAGGGAGGACTATGGCTACACCTTC. Looking up the rest from reference TRBV30 and TRBJ1-2 gives the full variable domain: SQTIHQWPATLVQPVGSPLSLECTVEGTSNPNLYWYRQAAGRGLQLLFYSVGIGQISSEVPQNLSASRPQDRQFILSSKKLLLSDSGFYLCAWSVTPREDYGYTFGSGTRLTVV.

This clone occurred a few times. J is TRBJ1-1 and V is TRBV6-6, with 8 nucleotides matching TRBD1. Germline-derived CDR1 and CDR2 are MNHNY and SVGAGI (reference sequence). The CDR3 loop spans 15 amino acids. Unmatched junction bases numbered 6, after V lost 6 bases and J lost 0 bases. Here the CDR3 DNA reads TGTGCCAGCAGCCGACAGGGGCAATTGAACACTGAAGCTTTCTTT. Encoded protein: CASSRQGQLNTEAFF.

The V gene is TRBV15, the J gene TRBJ1-2; a weak D match, TRBD1 (5 bases). V lost 1 base, J lost 2 bases, and 5 bases lay in between. The CDR3 is made up of 13 amino acids. Germline values: CDR1 LNHNV, CDR2 YYDKDF (reference sequence). CDR3 nucleotides: TGTGCCACCAGCAGAGGGGGCAACTATGGCTACACCTTC. Protein product: CATSRGGNYGYTF. The full variable domain, rest sourced from reference TRBV15 and TRBJ1-2, is DAMVIQNPRYQVTQFGKPVTLSCSQTLNHNVMYWYQQKSSQAPKLLFHYYDKDFNNEADTPDNFQSRRPNTSFCFLDIRSPGLGDTAMYLCATSRGGNYGYTFGSGTRLTVV.

This CDR3 is CASSLSVGRQETQYF. The CDR3 DNA sequence: TGTGCCAGCAGCTTATCGGTAGGGAGGCAAGAGACCCAGTACTTC. The V call is TRBV7-2, the J call TRBJ2-5, with D maybe TRBD2 (6 bases). V lost 2 bases and J 2 bases, leaving 12 bases between the germline ends. This CDR3 region has 15 residues. The germline gives CDR1 SGHTA, CDR2 FQGNSA. The full variable domain, in which reference TRBV7-2 and TRBJ2-5 provide the parts outside the CDR3, is GAGVSQSPSNKVTEKGKDVELRCDPISGHTALYWYRQSLGQGLEFLIYFQGNSAPDKSGLPSDRFSAERTGGSVSTLTIQRTQQEDSAVYLCASSLSVGRQETQYFGPGTRLLVL.

This chain links TRBV27 with TRBJ2-3, with D hard to call. This CDR3 has 12 residues. The V end was cut by 3 bases, the J end by 6 bases, with 7 bases between. CDR1 and CDR2 from the germline V gene are MNHEY and SMNVEV (reference sequence). CDR3 coding DNA: TGTGCCAGCAGTTTTGCCCGGGATACGCAGTATTTT. Translation gives CASSFARDTQYF.

The chain uses TRBV6-2 or TRBV6-3 and TRBJ1-5, with 7 nucleotides matching TRBD1. The CDR3 spans 16 residues. J gave up 0 bases and V 4 bases, and 6 bases lay outside the gene matches. Germline values: CDR1 MNHEY, CDR2 SVGEGT. This CDR3 reads CASSSGTAYSNQPQHF. The CDR3 bases are TGTGCCAGCAGTTCCGGGACAGCTTATAGCAATCAGCCCCAGCATTTT.

About this clone: This specimen includes other DNA sequences encoding the same CDR3. This sequence joins TRBV28 and TRBJ2-3; D is undetermined. This CDR3 is 13 amino acids long. Germline V lookup: CDR1 MDHEN, CDR2 SYDVKM. With 3 bases removed from V and 2 bases from J, the gap between germline ends came to 6 bases. This CDR3 is CASSFRNTDTQYF. The CDR3 bases are TGTGCCAGCAGTTTTAGAAACACAGATACGCAGTATTTT.

The rearrangement joins TRBV5-1 to TRBJ2-5; D gene unclear. V was cut by 5 bases and J by 5 bases, with 16 bases left in between. Germline V gene data show CDR1 as SGHRS and CDR2 as YFSETQ. This CDR3 has 14 amino acids. CDR3 in amino acids: CASSSGSISETQYF. CDR3 nucleotide sequence: TGCGCCAGCAGTTCCGGGTCCATCTCGGAGACCCAGTACTTC. Full variable domain (remainder filled in from reference TRBV5-1 and TRBJ2-5): KAGVTQTPRYLIKTRGQQVTLSCSPISGHRSVSWYQQTPGQGLQFLFEYFSETQRNKGNFPGRFSGRQFSNSRSEMNVSTLELGDSALYLCASSSGSISETQYFGPGTRLLVL.

The J gene is TRBJ2-4, the V gene TRBV28; 7 bases map to TRBD1. V trimming: 6 bases; J trimming: 7 bases; junction bases outside the gene matches: 6. The CDR3 spans 13 residues. Germline V gives CDR1 MDHEN, CDR2 SYDVKM. CDR3: CASSSTGVNIQYF. In nucleotides, the CDR3 is TGTGCCAGCAGCTCTACAGGGGTGAACATTCAGTACTTC.